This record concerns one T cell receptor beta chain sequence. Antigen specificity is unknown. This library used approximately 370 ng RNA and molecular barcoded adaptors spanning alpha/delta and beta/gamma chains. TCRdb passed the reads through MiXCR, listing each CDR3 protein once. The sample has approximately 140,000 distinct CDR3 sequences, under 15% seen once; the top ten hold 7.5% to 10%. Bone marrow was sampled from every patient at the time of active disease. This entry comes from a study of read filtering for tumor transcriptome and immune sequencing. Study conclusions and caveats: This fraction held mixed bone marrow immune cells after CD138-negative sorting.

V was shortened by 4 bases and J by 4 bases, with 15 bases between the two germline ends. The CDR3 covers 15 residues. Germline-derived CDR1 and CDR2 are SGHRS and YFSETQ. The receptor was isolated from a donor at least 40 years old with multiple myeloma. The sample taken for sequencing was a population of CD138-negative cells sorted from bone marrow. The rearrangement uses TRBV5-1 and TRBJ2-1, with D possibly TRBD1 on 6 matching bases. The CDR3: CASSRPGTGYNEQFF. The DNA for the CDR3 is TGCGCCAGCAGCCGACCCGGTACAGGGTACAATGAGCAGTTCTTC. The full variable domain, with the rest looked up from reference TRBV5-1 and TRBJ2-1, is KAGVTQTPRYLIKTRGQQVTLSCSPISGHRSVSWYQQTPGQGLQFLFEYFSETQRNKGNFPGRFSGRQFSNSRSEMNVSTLELGDSALYLCASSRPGTGYNEQFFGPGTRLTVL.